The 15 T cell receptor beta chains in this list originate from one sample, sequenced in a study of cytomegalovirus exposure and HLA in healthy donors. In the PCR, 60 Vbeta and 13 Jbeta primers were used. Sequencing was performed with immunoSEQ multiplex PCR; in TCRdb, only in-frame clones are kept and a portion is missing. The repertoire holds 250,000 to 350,000 clones, with about 80% as singletons. Sequencing was performed on PBMCs. These receptors came from a girl aged 2 to 9 in good health and CMV-seronegative.

V is TRBV19 and J is TRBJ2-5, with 11 bases lining up with TRBD2. V shed 9 bases and J 4 bases; nucleotides not matched to a gene: 7. This CDR3 has 14 residues. Germline CDR1 is LNHDA and CDR2 is SQIVND (reference sequence). Here the CDR3 DNA reads TGTGCCAGCGAGGGGACTAGCGGATCAGAGACCCAGTACTTC. It encodes CASEGTSGSETQYF.

J is TRBJ2-1 and V is TRBV11-2; 10 positions agree with TRBD2. The V and J ends lost 5 bases and 9 bases, in that order; junction bases with no gene match: 10. The CDR3 extends over 15 amino acids. Germline V gene lookup returns CDR1 SGHAT and CDR2 FQNNGV. The CDR3 sequence is CASSPQRGGLAEQFF. DNA for the CDR3: TGTGCCAGCAGCCCTCAGCGGGGGGGCTTGGCTGAGCAGTTCTTC.

The genes are TRBV2 and TRBJ2-7; 7 bases are a match to TRBD1. Germline V gene lookup returns CDR1 SNHLY and CDR2 FYNNEI. The ends lost 7 bases at V and 5 bases at J; junction bases unmatched: 8. The CDR3 totals 13 residues. CDR3 DNA: TGTGCCAGCACTTCGGGGCAGGGGGACGAGCAGTACTTC. Translating gives CASTSGQGDEQYF.

The V and J genes are TRBV6-1 and TRBJ1-2, with a possible D match to TRBD1 (5 bases). Germline CDR1 and CDR2: MNHNS and SASEGT. With 2 bases removed from V and 3 bases from J, the gap between germline ends came to 19 bases. The CDR3 has 17 residues. This CDR3 reads CASSELAGPRRDYGYTF. Written as DNA, the CDR3 is TGTGCCAGCAGTGAATTGGCGGGACCTCGAAGGGACTATGGCTACACCTTC.

This chain joins TRBV2 and TRBJ2-3; tentative D call: TRBD1 (5 bases). The ends were cut back, 7 bases at V and 4 bases at J, with 12 bases in the middle. Germline assignment: CDR1 SNHLY and CDR2 FYNNEI. The CDR3 spans 13 residues. CDR3 in amino acids: CASTPGFADTQYF. In nucleotides, the CDR3 is TGTGCCAGCACCCCAGGGTTTGCAGATACGCAGTATTTT.

On this clone: In the same sample, other DNA sequences code for this CDR3. The chain employs TRBV28 and TRBJ2-7, with D uncertain. The CDR3 sequence is 11 residues long. V was clipped by 3 bases and J by 3 bases, with 3 bases between them. CDR1 and CDR2 from the germline V gene are MDHEN and SYDVKM. The CDR3 bases are TGTGCCAGCAGTTTTCTCTACGAGCAGTACTTC. Translation gives CASSFLYEQYF.

This clone was observed a single time. V usage is TRBV9 and J usage is TRBJ2-1, with TRBD2 identical over 7 bases. V shed 1 base, J shed 8 bases, and the junction held 12 bases outside the gene matches. Germline V gene sequence: CDR1 SGDLS, CDR2 YYNGEE. CDR3 length equals 16 residues. The CDR3 spells CASSVLAGVKSDEQFF. The CDR3 bases are TGTGCCAGCAGCGTACTTGCGGGAGTGAAGAGCGATGAGCAGTTCTTC. Combining the CDR3 with reference TRBV9 and TRBJ2-1 gives the whole variable domain DSGVTQTPKHLITATGQRVTLRCSPRSGDLSVYWYQQSLDQGLQFLIQYYNGEERAKGNILERFSAQQFPDLHSELNLSSLELGDSALYFCASSVLAGVKSDEQFFGPGTRLTVL.

This chain's CDR3 is CASSYSTGTSYGYTF. The CDR3 DNA is TGTGCCAGCAGTTACTCGACTGGGACAAGCTATGGCTACACCTTC. The chain carries TRBV6-5 and TRBJ1-2; D is possibly TRBD1 (6 bases). Germline-derived CDR1 and CDR2 are MNHEY and SVGAGI. CDR3 size: 15 residues. Trimming removed 0 bases from V and 4 bases from J, with 12 bases in between.

This chain uses TRBV29-1 with TRBJ2-1, with 7 bases lining up with TRBD1. Per germline, CDR1 SQVTM and CDR2 ANQGSEA. V lost 5 bases and J lost 11; bases outside the gene matches: 6. The CDR3 contains 11 residues. The CDR3 region is CSVPRQGKQFF. The CDR3 nucleotides read TGCAGCGTTCCGAGACAGGGAAAGCAGTTCTTC.

This clone was observed a single time. V usage is TRBV18 and J usage is TRBJ1-1; a possible D gene is TRBD1 (6 bases). CDR3 size: 14 residues. Per the germline V gene, CDR1 is KGHSH and CDR2 is LQKENI. V was clipped by 3 bases and J by 0 bases, with 8 bases between them. In nucleotides, the CDR3 is TGTGCCAGCTCACCGAGACAGGTGAACACTGAAGCTTTCTTT. It specifies CASSPRQVNTEAFF.

The CDR3 DNA reads as TGTGCCAGCAGTTCTCTAGCGGGCCGAACCTACGAGCAGTACTTC. This sequence encodes CASSSLAGRTYEQYF. This rearrangement joins TRBV28 to TRBJ2-7; 8 positions agree with TRBD2. The CDR3 is made up of 15 amino acids. J lost 2 bases, V lost 4 bases, and 7 bases had no gene match. Looked up from germline, CDR1 is MDHEN and CDR2 is SYDVKM.

This rearrangement joins TRBV2 to TRBJ2-5, with TRBD1 matching over 7 bases. Germline V gives CDR1 SNHLY, CDR2 FYNNEI. V dropped 4 bases and J dropped 4; count of bases not matched to a gene: 6. CDR3 length equals 14 residues. The chain's CDR3 is CASSGDRVRETQYF. The DNA for the CDR3 is TGTGCCAGCAGTGGAGACAGGGTTCGAGAGACCCAGTACTTC.

Notes on this clone: Germline and junction disagree at one end, which may indicate a read error. This sample includes further DNA sequences coding for the same CDR3. J is TRBJ2-7 and V is TRBV27; tentatively, D is TRBD1 (6 bases). The germline V gene encodes CDR1 MNHEY and CDR2 SMNVEV (reference sequence). The CDR3 sequence is 14 residues long. Here the CDR3 DNA reads TGCGCCAGCAGTTACTACAGGGAAATGAGAGAGCAGTACTTC. It codes for CASSYYREMREQYF.

The chain links TRBV6-1 to TRBJ1-6; 11 bases agree with TRBD1. The V and J ends lost 3 bases and 10 bases, in that order; junction bases with no gene match: 2. Germline CDR1 MNHNS, CDR2 SASEGT. The CDR3 runs to 14 residues. CDR3 protein: CASSEGTGGSPLHF. The CDR3 nucleotides read TGTGCCAGCAGTGAGGGGACAGGGGGATCACCCCTCCACTTT.

The V and J genes are TRBV13 and TRBJ2-7, with 7 bases lining up with TRBD1. This CDR3 has 14 amino acids. Germline-derived CDR1 and CDR2 are PRHDT and FYEKMQ (reference sequence). V trimming: 5 bases; J trimming: 4 bases; junction bases outside the gene matches: 8. The DNA of the CDR3 is TGTGCCAGCAGCGGAACAGGGGTGGGTTACGAGCAGTACTTC. Its translation is CASSGTGVGYEQYF.